This TCR beta chain was sequenced during a study of metastatic and nonmetastatic thyroid tumors. Study-level information: Samples came from malignant and benign thyroid patients, and repertoires were compared across blood and tumor or nodule tissue.

The sample holds many counts of this clone. What it recognizes is unknown. The CDR3 covers 16 residues. Trimming left V 1 base short and J 1 base short, with 8 bases between. In germline, CDR1 is LGHNA, CDR2 YSLEER. Whole-study findings and limits: As reported, TCR beta diversity in blood and tumor was significantly higher in malignant thyroid tumors than in benign nodules.

Original handling: Built for papillary thyroid cancer, a distant-metastasis classifier drew on CDR3 differences across clinicopathological groups. TCRdb reanalyzed the PCR reads via MiXCR. None of the V and J calls come from the authors' own analysis; TCRdb made them. The data contain around 23,000 clones, approximately 30% of them singletons. Not a single patient had been given any form of treatment at any point before undergoing thyroid surgery. This clonotype was sampled from a female donor with papillary thyroid cancer or a benign thyroid nodule (not recorded which). Some clones in this sample may be carry-over from other donors' samples. The V gene is TRBV4-3, the J gene TRBJ2-6; TRBD1 might be the D (5 bases). The sequenced material came from blood. The CDR3 here is CASSQVGASGANVLTF. The CDR3 DNA follows: TGCGCCAGCAGCCAAGTTGGGGCGTCTGGGGCCAACGTCCTGACTTTC.